This T cell receptor beta chain originates from a study of early T cells in non-severe SARS-CoV-2 infection. This CDR3 is 15 amino acids long. The V gene lost 6 bases and the J gene lost 6 bases, with 15 bases spanning the gap. Attachment of unique molecular identifiers was made to individual cDNA molecules. TCRdb itself ran the 5' RACE reads through MiXCR, one entry per CDR3 protein. The data hold just over 95,000 distinct CDR3 sequences, with approximately 11% observed a single time. Many counts were recorded for this clonotype. The receptor's source is an adult who was a healthcare worker with PCR-confirmed SARS-CoV-2 infection or an uninfected control (not recorded which). The V and J genes are TRBV12-3 or TRBV12-4 and TRBJ1-6; D not resolved. Specimen: whole blood. CDR3 loop: CASSPIGRRNSPLHF. DNA for the CDR3: TGTGCCAGCAGCCCAATTGGGAGGCGTAATTCACCCCTCCACTTT.